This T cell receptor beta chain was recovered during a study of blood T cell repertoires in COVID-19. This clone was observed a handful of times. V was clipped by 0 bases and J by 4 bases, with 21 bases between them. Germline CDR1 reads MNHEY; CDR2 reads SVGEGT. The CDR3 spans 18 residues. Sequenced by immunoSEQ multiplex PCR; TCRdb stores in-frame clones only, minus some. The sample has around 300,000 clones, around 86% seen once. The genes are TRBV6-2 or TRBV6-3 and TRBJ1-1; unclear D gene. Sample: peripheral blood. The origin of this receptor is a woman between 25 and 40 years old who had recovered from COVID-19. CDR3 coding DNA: TGTGCCAGCAGTTACTCGATAGTCATTTCCGTCCCGGGCACTGAAGCTTTCTTT. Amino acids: CASSYSIVISVPGTEAFF.